Shown below are 6 T cell receptor beta chains from a single sample sequenced in a study of T cell responses to AZD1222 COVID-19 vaccine. Some clones are missing from TCRdb's copy, which holds only in-frame ones; the method was immunoSEQ multiplex PCR. The data hold some 130,000 clones, with approximately 85% observed a single time. This specimen consisted of peripheral blood, obtained on day 0 of AZD1222 vaccination. Receptors were obtained from an adult in good health.

This rearrangement joins TRBV23-1 to TRBJ2-1; no definite D call. TRBV23-1 is an ORF; its function is uncertain. V lost 8 bases and J 9 bases, leaving 20 bases between the germline ends. The CDR3 has 14 amino acids. The CDR3 region has the DNA TGCGCCAGCGACCCCGGCCTCCCTAATGTTGAGCAGTTCTTC. This translates into CASDPGLPNVEQFF.

This chain links TRBV11-2 with TRBJ1-6, with D hard to call. The length of the CDR3 is 14 residues. Trimming took off 5 bases at V and 5 bases at J, with 10 bases between the two ends. Germline values: CDR1 SGHAT, CDR2 FQNNGV. CDR3 sequence: CASSPGSNNSPLHF. CDR3 bases: TGTGCCAGCAGCCCGGGGAGCAATAATTCACCCCTCCACTTT. Based on the CDR3 plus reference TRBV11-2 and TRBJ1-6, the full variable domain is EAGVAQSPRYKIIEKRQSVAFWCNPISGHATLYWYQQILGQGPKLLIQFQNNGVVDDSQLPKDRFSAERLKGVDSTLKIQPAKLEDSAVYLCASSPGSNNSPLHFGNGTRLTVT.

This chain connects TRBV4-2 to TRBJ2-7; 14 nucleotides match TRBD2. This CDR3 spans 16 amino acids. Trimming at V came to 2 bases and at J to 3 bases, leaving 3 bases not matched to a gene. CDR1 and CDR2 (germline): LGHNA, YNFKEQ. The CDR3 spells CASSQQGTSGSYEQYF. The CDR3 nucleotides are TGTGCCAGCAGCCAACAAGGGACTAGCGGGAGCTACGAGCAGTACTTC.

This chain links TRBV27 with TRBJ2-7; D gene uncertain. The CDR3 is 13 amino acids. Deletions cut 5 bases from V and 4 bases from J, with 12 bases between. Germline V lookup: CDR1 MNHEY, CDR2 SMNVEV (reference sequence). For the CDR3, the DNA is TGTGCCAGCAGTGTAGCCAGTATTTACGAGCAGTACTTC. Translated: CASSVASIYEQYF.

The CDR3 sequence: CASSPGLLRGTGELFF. As DNA, the CDR3 is TGTGCCAGCAGTCCCGGACTGCTCCGAGGCACCGGGGAGCTGTTTTTT. The chain employs TRBV28 and TRBJ2-2; a possible D gene is TRBD2 (5 bases). V lost 5 bases, J lost 4 bases, and 17 bases lay in between. The CDR3 length is 16 residues. Germline CDR1 is MDHEN and CDR2 is SYDVKM.

The V and J genes are TRBV25-1 and TRBJ1-1; the D is unclear. The CDR3 contains 13 residues. The germline CDR1 and CDR2 sequences are MGHDK and SYGVNS. V lost 6 bases and J lost 5, with 13 bases in between. The CDR3 DNA follows: TGTGCCAGCAGGGCGAGCGCCGGGACTGAAGCTTTCTTT. Its translation is CASRASAGTEAFF.